Listed below are T cell receptor beta chains from one sample, sequenced in a study of stem cell transplantation in POMP-related autoinflammatory disease. Produced via immunoSEQ multiplex PCR; TCRdb's table is partial and in-frame only. The data show thousands of clones, roughly nine tenths seen once. The material was CD8+ T cells from PBMCs, obtained before stem cell transplantation. These receptors all come from a human donor with POMP-related autoinflammation and immune dysregulation (PRAID). The CDR3 runs from the conserved cysteine through the conserved F or W. Each record gives: D gene, clone size, V gene, J gene, CDR3 protein, CDR3 DNA. The D gene is left open where the match is weak. The size field is filled for only some rows; it gives once, few, many or a size class.

.	once	TRBV4-1	TRBJ2-3	CASSPRPQSSTDTQYF	TGCGCCAGCAGCCCTCGGCCCCAGAGTAGCACAGATACGCAGTATTTT
TRBD1	.	TRBV9	TRBJ1-1	CASSAWGGGEAFF	TGTGCCAGCAGCGCATGGGGAGGGGGCGAAGCTTTCTTT
.	.	TRBV4-1	TRBJ1-1	CASSQTAARRNTEAFF	TGCGCCAGCAGCCAAACCGCGGCCAGGCGAAACACTGAAGCTTTCTTT
.	.	TRBV7-9	TRBJ2-2	CASSLSGAGELFF	TGTGCCAGCAGCTTAAGTGGGGCCGGGGAGCTGTTTTTT
TRBD2	.	TRBV7-9	TRBJ2-7	CASSPGGALYEQYF	TGTGCCAGCAGCCCCGGGGGGGCCCTGTACGAGCAGTACTTC
.	.	TRBV7-9	TRBJ2-3	CASSQTGKGGDTQYF	TGTGCCAGCAGCCAGACAGGGAAGGGAGGGGATACGCAGTATTTT
TRBD2	once	TRBV13	TRBJ2-7	CASKREGVSYEQYF	TGTGCCAGCAAGCGGGAGGGGGTCTCCTACGAGCAGTACTTC
.	.	TRBV15	TRBJ2-7	CATSRLPGHVYEQYF	TGTGCCACCAGCAGGCTTCCGGGACACGTCTACGAGCAGTACTTC
.	.	TRBV19	TRBJ2-7	CASSIWDTEQYF	TGTGCCAGTAGTATCTGGGACACCGAGCAGTACTTC
TRBD1	once	TRBV5-6	TRBJ1-5	CASSLDRGESQPQHF	TGTGCCAGCAGCTTGGACAGGGGAGAAAGTCAGCCCCAGCATTTT
.	.	TRBV7-9	TRBJ1-2	CASSWIPGPEGGYTF	TGTGCCAGCAGCTGGATCCCAGGGCCTGAGGGTGGCTACACCTTC
TRBD1	few	TRBV4-2	TRBJ1-2	CASSPRTGGADGYTF	TGTGCCAGCAGCCCGCGAACAGGGGGCGCAGATGGCTACACCTTC
.	.	TRBV28	TRBJ2-7	CASNPSDRLYEQYF	TGTGCCAGCAACCCCTCCGACAGACTCTACGAGCAGTACTTC
.	.	TRBV27	TRBJ1-2	CASSLSRGGYDGYTF	TGTGCCAGCAGTTTATCGAGGGGGGGGTACGATGGCTACACCTTC
.	.	TRBV9	TRBJ2-3	CASSAGDTDTQYF	TGTGCCAGCAGCGCCGGGGACACAGATACGCAGTATTTT
.	once	TRBV11-2	TRBJ2-3	CASSLGAVWTDTQYF	TGTGCCAGCAGCTTAGGAGCTGTCTGGACAGATACGCAGTATTTT
TRBD1	.	TRBV29-1	TRBJ1-2	CSARTGSYGYTF	TGCAGCGCCCGGACAGGGAGCTATGGCTACACCTTC
TRBD2	.	TRBV11-3	TRBJ2-1	CASSSRETSRNEQFF	TGTGCCAGCAGCTCACGGGAGACTAGCAGGAATGAGCAGTTCTTC
.	.	TRBV9	TRBJ2-7	CASSVDVGIGYEQYF	TGTGCCAGCAGCGTAGACGTGGGGATAGGCTACGAGCAGTACTTC
.	.	TRBV7-9	TRBJ1-5	CASSSAGEYNQPQHF	TGTGCCAGCAGCTCAGCGGGGGAATACAATCAGCCCCAGCATTTT
.	.	TRBV30	TRBJ2-7	CAWSISSSYEQYF	TGTGCCTGGAGTATTAGCAGCTCCTACGAGCAGTACTTC
TRBD2	.	TRBV7-3	TRBJ2-3	CASSPSGGATDTQYF	TGTGCCAGCAGCCCGAGCGGGGGGGCCACAGATACGCAGTATTTT
.	.	TRBV19	TRBJ2-7	CASSIGEETYEQYF	TGTGCCAGTAGTATAGGGGAAGAAACCTACGAGCAGTACTTC
TRBD1	.	TRBV23-1	TRBJ2-2	CASSQQDRVRENGELFF	TGCGCCAGCAGTCAGCAGGACAGGGTACGAGAGAACGGGGAGCTGTTTTTT
TRBD2	.	TRBV9	TRBJ2-1	CASSVTTGLAGDTLRYNEQFF	TGTGCCAGCAGCGTAACCACGGGACTAGCGGGGGACACTCTAAGGTACAATGAGCAGTTCTTC
TRBD2	.	TRBV27	TRBJ2-7	CASSLYLAGVNEQYF	TGTGCCAGCAGTTTATATCTAGCGGGAGTCAACGAGCAGTACTTC
.	.	TRBV2	TRBJ2-5	CASSKQVDKTQYF	TGTGCCAGCAGTAAACAAGTGGATAAGACCCAGTACTTC
.	.	TRBV11-2	TRBJ1-5	CASSLEGPSNQPQHF	TGTGCCAGCAGCTTAGAAGGGCCCAGCAATCAGCCCCAGCATTTT
.	few	TRBV10-3	TRBJ1-5	CAISEGYSNQPQHF	TGTGCCATCAGTGAGGGGTATAGCAATCAGCCCCAGCATTTT
.	once	TRBV10-3	TRBJ2-2	CAIRTGEGTGELFF	TGTGCCATCAGGACGGGGGAAGGAACCGGGGAGCTGTTTTTT
TRBD1	.	TRBV13	TRBJ1-1	CASSFGTGGSTEAFF	TGTGCCAGCAGCTTCGGGACAGGGGGGAGCACTGAAGCTTTCTTT
.	.	TRBV2	TRBJ1-5	CASSGGGFGQPQHF	TGTGCCAGCAGTGGGGGGGGGTTTGGTCAGCCCCAGCATTTT
.	.	TRBV6-6	TRBJ1-5	CASSLGATQPQHF	TGTGCCAGCAGCTTAGGGGCCACTCAGCCCCAGCATTTT
.	.	TRBV25-1	TRBJ1-4	CASSESMGEGREKLFF	TGTGCCAGCAGTGAATCTATGGGGGAGGGACGGGAAAAACTGTTTTTT
TRBD2	.	TRBV7-9	TRBJ2-7	CASSQLPSGRGEQYF	TGTGCCAGCAGCCAACTACCAAGCGGGAGGGGCGAGCAGTACTTC
.	.	TRBV7-3	TRBJ2-1	CASSRGGAYNEQFF	TGTGCCAGCTCCCGAGGGGGGGCCTACAATGAGCAGTTCTTC
.	.	TRBV27	TRBJ1-1	CASSLVGRGPMNTEAFF	TGTGCCAGCAGTTTAGTGGGCAGGGGACCCATGAACACTGAAGCTTTCTTT
.	.	TRBV4-1	TRBJ2-5	CASSQPQETQYF	TGCGCCAGCAGCCAGCCTCAAGAGACCCAGTACTTC
.	.	TRBV21-1	TRBJ1-2	CASSKPLRTGAYGYTF	TGTGCCAGCAGCAAGCCCCTTCGGACAGGTGCCTATGGCTACACCTTC
.	few	TRBV7-2	TRBJ1-6	CASSPMAGASSPLHF	TGTGCCAGCAGCCCCATGGCTGGGGCAAGTTCACCCCTCCACTTT
.	.	TRBV27	TRBJ2-1	CASSLSKAHPQFF	TGTGCCAGCAGTTTATCAAAGGCCCACCCGCAGTTCTTC
TRBD1	.	TRBV5-1	TRBJ1-1	CASSTTGGTEAFF	TGCGCCAGCAGTACGACAGGGGGCACTGAAGCTTTCTTT
TRBD1	.	TRBV7-9	TRBJ1-2	CASSLMAGQDTF	TGTGCCAGCAGCTTGATGGCGGGACAGGACACCTTC
TRBD1	once	TRBV7-9	TRBJ2-7	CASTLGQGSYEQYF	TGTGCCAGCACCCTGGGACAGGGCTCCTACGAGCAGTACTTC
.	.	TRBV10-1	TRBJ2-2	CASSYGTLGSGELFF	TGCGCCAGCAGTTACGGGACACTGGGGTCCGGGGAGCTGTTTTTT
TRBD2	.	TRBV19	TRBJ2-1	CASSATSASYNEQFF	TGTGCCAGTAGCGCCACTAGCGCCTCCTACAATGAGCAGTTCTTC
.	.	TRBV6-5	TRBJ2-1	CASSYSSSDPYNEQFF	TGTGCCAGCAGTTACTCGAGTAGCGACCCCTACAATGAGCAGTTCTTC
TRBD1	.	TRBV27	TRBJ1-5	CASSRQGVGQPQHF	TGTGCCAGCAGTCGGCAGGGGGTGGGTCAGCCCCAGCATTTT
TRBD1	.	TRBV29-1	TRBJ1-1	CSGSGGGYTEAFF	TGCAGCGGATCAGGGGGCGGTTACACTGAAGCTTTCTTT